The clone carrying this T cell receptor beta chain appeared once. Its antigen is undetermined. This sample is drawn from a study of CD8 T cell repertoires and HIV-1 epitope variants. As for the study in general: Separate wells received one of Twenty-five Gag or Nef variant peptides. Autologous T cell-negative cells served as antigen-presenting cells in equal numbers. 1M T cells were kept uncultured as a baseline.

TCRdb's table, derived via immunoSEQ multiplex PCR, lists solely in-frame clones and lacks some. Among 5,000 or so clones, roughly 69% were seen once, and the ten largest hold around 45%. The length of the CDR3 is 12 residues. Germline CDR1 and CDR2: SGHNT and YYREEE (reference sequence). V lost 6 bases and J 7 bases, leaving 10 bases between the germline ends. This clonotype was obtained from a male donor with HIV. Sequenced sample: cultured CD8+ T cells derived from PBMCs. The V call is TRBV5-4, the J call TRBJ2-2; no reliable D call. In DNA form, the CDR3 reads TGTGCCAGCAACCCCATGGGCGGGGAGCTGTTTTTT. Protein product: CASNPMGGELFF.